A selection of T cell receptor beta chains follows, all from one sample in a study of post-analysis software for immune sequencing data. TCRdb processed the PCR reads anew with MiXCR; each CDR3 protein has one entry. This table holds around 700,000 distinct CDR3 sequences, 55% to 70% found once. Source material: blood. These receptors were collected from a girl aged 2 to 10 with multiple sclerosis. Each CDR3 is given with its conserved first and last residue. A D gene is named only where the DNA matches it firmly. Size is omitted from some rows. Given values are once, few, many or a class for expanded clones.

v_gene	j_gene	d_gene	abundance	CDR3aa	CDR3nt
TRBV6-2/TRBV6-3	TRBJ1-5	TRBD1	few	CASSWTGGNQPQHF	TGTGCCAGCAGTTGGACAGGAGGCAATCAGCCCCAGCATTTT
TRBV4-1	TRBJ1-2	TRBD1	NA	CASSQATGGGNGYTF	TGCGCCAGCAGCCAAGCGACAGGGGGCGGGAATGGCTACACCTTC
TRBV29-1	TRBJ2-1	TRBD1	NA	CSAGQGKFF	TGCAGCGCGGGACAGGGAAAGTTCTTC
TRBV5-1	TRBJ2-7	NA	NA	CASSPAPGTYEQYF	TGCGCCAGCAGTCCCGCTCCAGGGACCTACGAGCAGTACTTC
TRBV6-1	TRBJ2-7	NA	NA	CASSHLTTYEQYF	TGTGCCAGCAGCCATCTCACGACCTACGAGCAGTACTTC
TRBV6-7	TRBJ1-1	NA	NA	CASSYSGIAGKNTEAFF	TGTGCCAGCAGTTACTCTGGTATAGCGGGAAAGAACACTGAAGCTTTCTTT
TRBV28	TRBJ2-7	TRBD2	few	CASSPQLAGSSYEQYF	TGTGCCAGCAGTCCACAACTAGCGGGGAGCTCCTACGAGCAGTACTTC
TRBV20-1	TRBJ2-7	TRBD1	NA	CSARVGQGTGPYEQYF	TGCAGTGCTAGAGTTGGACAGGGGACGGGTCCCTACGAGCAGTACTTC
TRBV20-1	TRBJ2-5	NA	few	CSARGQPWEQYF	TGCAGTGCTAGAGGGCAGCCCTGGGAGCAGTACTTC
TRBV29-1	TRBJ2-1	NA	NA	CSANRARLYNEQFF	TGCAGCGCGAACCGGGCCCGACTTTACAATGAGCAGTTCTTC
TRBV5-1	TRBJ2-1	NA	few	CASSLVGRDNIQFF	TGCGCCAGCAGCTTGGTAGGGCGGGACAATATCCAGTTCTTC
TRBV12-3/TRBV12-4	TRBJ2-7	NA	few	CASSLRASGSEQYF	TGTGCCAGCAGTTTAAGGGCTAGTGGAAGCGAGCAGTACTTC
TRBV29-1	TRBJ1-2	NA	few	CSVEGQGKGYTF	TGCAGCGTTGAAGGGCAGGGAAAGGGCTACACCTTC
TRBV6-1	TRBJ2-3	TRBD2	NA	CATEGASGRGSDTQYF	TGTGCCACCGAGGGGGCTAGCGGGAGGGGCTCAGATACGCAGTATTTT
TRBV27	TRBJ2-6	TRBD1	NA	CASRGQGDSGANVLTF	TGTGCCAGCAGGGGACAGGGAGACTCTGGGGCCAACGTCCTGACTTTC
TRBV15	TRBJ1-5	NA	NA	CATAGPENQPQHF	TGTGCCACCGCCGGACCGGAGAATCAGCCCCAGCATTTT
TRBV2	TRBJ2-5	NA	few	CASSGLADQETQYF	TGTGCCAGCAGTGGGCTCGCAGATCAAGAGACCCAGTACTTC
TRBV20-1	TRBJ2-7	NA	few	CSARVRVTEEQYF	TGCAGTGCTAGAGTTCGGGTTACGGAGGAGCAGTACTTC
TRBV4-3	TRBJ1-2	NA	NA	CASSQVPQDADYGYTF	TGCGCCAGCAGCCAAGTACCCCAGGACGCGGACTATGGCTACACCTTC
TRBV4-1	TRBJ1-1	NA	NA	CASLPIGRNTEAFF	TGCGCCAGCTTACCTATAGGGAGGAACACTGAAGCTTTCTTT
TRBV28	TRBJ2-5	NA	NA	CASSQGGHLQETQYF	TGTGCCAGCAGCCAAGGGGGACACCTACAAGAGACCCAGTACTTC
TRBV29-1	TRBJ1-2	TRBD1	few	CSVLRTGTLSYGYTF	TGTAGCGTTTTAAGGACAGGAACGTTATCATATGGCTACACCTTC
TRBV5-5	TRBJ2-7	TRBD1	NA	CASSDQGAPLYEQYF	TGTGCCAGCAGCGATCAGGGGGCCCCTCTCTACGAGCAGTACTTC
TRBV7-2	TRBJ2-7	TRBD2	few	CASSFQLAAGYEQYF	TGTGCCAGCAGCTTCCAACTAGCGGCCGGATACGAGCAGTACTTC
TRBV7-6	TRBJ2-7	TRBD2	NA	CASSPRGTSGSYEQYF	TGTGCCAGCAGTCCCCGGGGGACTAGCGGGTCCTACGAGCAGTACTTC
TRBV6-6	TRBJ2-1	NA	NA	CASSSFTGVGTYNEQFF	TGTGCCAGCAGTTCATTTACGGGAGTCGGCACCTACAATGAGCAGTTCTTC
TRBV20-1	TRBJ2-4	NA	few	CSARRKNIQYF	TGCAGTGCTAGGAGAAAAAACATTCAGTACTTC
TRBV4-2	TRBJ2-6	NA	few	CASSQDAGDGANVLTF	TGTGCCAGCAGCCAAGACGCAGGGGATGGGGCCAACGTCCTGACTTTC
TRBV4-3	TRBJ2-3	NA	few	CASSQRPVTDTQYF	TGCGCCAGCAGCCAACGTCCCGTCACAGATACGCAGTATTTT
TRBV6-5	TRBJ1-5	TRBD1	NA	CASSYSIGCDRGNQPQHF	TGTGCCAGCAGTTACTCGATAGGGTGCGACAGGGGTAATCAGCCCCAGCATTTT
TRBV18	TRBJ2-7	NA	few	CASSPSPHGYEQYF	TGTGCCAGCTCACCCTCTCCACACGGTTACGAGCAGTACTTC
TRBV29-1	TRBJ2-5	NA	NA	CSVVGVNQETQYF	TGCAGCGTGGTCGGGGTTAACCAAGAGACCCAGTACTTC
TRBV29-1	TRBJ2-5	NA	NA	CSAEGSETQYF	TGCAGCGCGGAGGGGTCGGAGACCCAGTACTTC
TRBV4-2	TRBJ2-1	NA	NA	CASSQVGGGYNEQFF	TGTGCCAGCAGCCAGGTCGGGGGCGGGTACAATGAGCAGTTCTTC
TRBV12-3/TRBV12-4	TRBJ2-7	NA	NA	CASSPPDNYEQYF	TGTGCCAGCAGCCCCCCGGACAACTACGAGCAGTACTTC
TRBV10-3	TRBJ2-3	NA	NA	CAIARGDADTQYF	TGTGCCATCGCCAGGGGGGACGCAGATACGCAGTATTTT
TRBV5-1	TRBJ2-3	TRBD2	few	CASSPGTSGDTQYF	TGTGCCAGCTCACCGGGGACTAGCGGAGATACGCAGTATTTT
TRBV7-2	TRBJ2-1	NA	few	CASSSIATFYYNEQFF	TGTGCCAGCAGCTCCATAGCTACCTTCTATTACAATGAGCAGTTCTTC
TRBV11-2	TRBJ2-3	NA	NA	CASSLIGTHATDTQYF	TGTGCCAGCAGCCTAATTGGGACTCACGCCACAGATACGCAGTATTTT
TRBV7-2	TRBJ2-1	TRBD1	NA	CASSRRQGVYNEQFF	TGTGCCAGCAGCCGTCGACAGGGGGTGTACAATGAGCAGTTCTTC
TRBV28	TRBJ2-7	TRBD1	few	CASRRQGTYEQYF	TGTGCCAGCAGGAGACAGGGGACCTACGAGCAGTACTTC
TRBV29-1	TRBJ1-4	TRBD1	NA	CSVTGVYNEKLFF	TGCAGCGTGACAGGGGTTTATAATGAAAAACTGTTTTTT
TRBV19	TRBJ2-2	TRBD1	NA	CASSIPRDREGSGELFF	TGTGCCAGTAGTATCCCCCGAGACAGGGAAGGGTCCGGGGAGCTGTTTTTT
TRBV6-5	TRBJ2-7	NA	NA	CASSSTAAGNEQYF	TGTGCCAGCAGTTCAACAGCGGCGGGGAATGAGCAGTACTTC
TRBV2	TRBJ1-1	TRBD1	NA	CASSPTGLLEAFF	TGTGCCAGCAGTCCGACAGGGCTTTTAGAAGCTTTCTTT
TRBV11-2	TRBJ2-1	NA	NA	CASSPVSSSYNEQFF	TGTGCCAGCAGCCCCGTCTCCAGCTCCTACAATGAGCAGTTCTTC
TRBV29-1	TRBJ2-1	NA	NA	CSVAGTPYNEQFF	TGCAGCGTAGCCGGGACACCCTACAATGAGCAGTTCTTC
TRBV12-3/TRBV12-4	TRBJ1-4	NA	NA	CASTQTSNNEKLFF	TGTGCCAGCACTCAGACCTCGAATAATGAAAAACTGTTTTTT
TRBV24-1	TRBJ2-1	TRBD1	NA	CATSDRSGQSYNEQFF	TGTGCCACCAGTGATCGCTCGGGACAGAGCTACAATGAGCAGTTCTTC
TRBV7-9	TRBJ2-1	TRBD1	NA	CALGQGNYNEQFF	TGTGCCCTGGGACAGGGCAACTACAATGAGCAGTTCTTC
TRBV10-3	TRBJ2-1	NA	NA	CAIRTASDEQFF	TGTGCCATCCGCACGGCCAGCGATGAGCAGTTCTTC
TRBV7-9	TRBJ1-2	NA	once	CAGSSLDYGYTF	TGTGCCGGCAGCTCACTGGACTATGGCTACACCTTC
TRBV3-1	TRBJ2-1	TRBD2	few	CASSHGSGRAHEQFF	TGTGCCAGCAGCCACGGTAGCGGGAGGGCACATGAGCAGTTCTTC
TRBV29-1	TRBJ2-5	TRBD1	NA	CSVVDRGQPKEAQYF	TGCAGCGTTGTCGACAGGGGACAACCCAAGGAGGCCCAGTACTTC